Each of the 22 T cell receptor beta chains below was sequenced from the same sample in a study of blood T cells in healthy people across ages. Primers used in a second PCR of about 7 to 12 cycles were a sample-barcoded 5' primer and a J-beta primer mix. TCRdb reprocessed the 5' RACE reads via MiXCR and lists one record per CDR3 protein. The sample lists approximately 1,100,000 distinct CDR3 sequences, 45% seen once, with 18% in the top ten. The source material was blood. These TCRs come from a woman in her fifties or sixties in good health.

This clonotype was observed a handful of times. This rearrangement joins TRBV5-1 to TRBJ1-1; D unclear. V lost 4 bases and J 3 bases, leaving 10 bases between the germline ends. Germline values: CDR1 SGHRS, CDR2 YFSETQ. The CDR3 length is 13 residues. Here the CDR3 DNA reads TGCGCCAGCAGCAAGGACCGATACACTGAAGCTTTCTTT. This encodes CASSKDRYTEAFF.

This clonotype came up a few times. The chain joins TRBV6-2 or TRBV6-3 to TRBJ2-7; D is perhaps TRBD1 (6 bases). The CDR3 runs to 14 residues. CDR1 and CDR2 (germline): MNHEY, SVGEGT. Trimming took off 3 bases at V and 5 bases at J, with 14 bases between the two ends. In nucleotides, the CDR3 is TGTGCCAGCAGTTATAGGGGGAAACACGACGAGCAGTACTTC. Translation gives CASSYRGKHDEQYF.

A few counts support this clonotype. J is TRBJ1-2 and V is TRBV27; no firm D call. The CDR3 runs to 14 residues. The V end lost 6 bases, the J end lost 5 bases, and 16 bases lay between the germline ends. The germline V gene has CDR1 MNHEY and CDR2 SMNVEV (reference sequence). CDR3 nucleotides: TGTGCCAGCAGAGATTCCGGACTGGGGTATGGCTACACCTTC. This gives the protein CASRDSGLGYGYTF.

This chain connects TRBV5-8 to TRBJ2-7, with 9 bases fitting TRBD2. This CDR3 region has 17 residues. V lost 1 base to trimming and J lost 7 bases; unmatched junction nucleotides: 15. Germline V gene data show CDR1 as SGHTS and CDR2 as YDEGEE. The CDR3 loop reads CASSLWDSGSPRNEQYF. The CDR3 coding sequence is TGTGCCAGCAGCTTGTGGGATAGCGGGAGCCCGAGGAATGAGCAGTACTTC.

The chain couples TRBV19 to TRBJ2-7; possibly TRBD2 for D (5 bases). This CDR3 is 12 amino acids long. V lost 6 bases and J 3 bases, leaving 9 bases between the germline ends. Germline lookup yields CDR1 LNHDA and CDR2 SQIVND (reference sequence). CDR3 region: CASSGDYYEQYF. The CDR3 nucleotides read TGTGCCAGTAGCGGGGATTACTACGAGCAGTACTTC.

The chain employs TRBV7-2 and TRBJ2-7; TRBD2 matches at 11 bases. V trimming: 5 bases; J trimming: 2 bases; junction bases outside the gene matches: 14. The CDR3 is 18 residues long. Germline CDR1 reads SGHTA; CDR2 reads FQGNSA. CDR3 bases: TGTGCCAGCAGCCCACGCTCCGGGACTAGCGGAGCTGCCTACGAGCAGTACTTC. Protein sequence: CASSPRSGTSGAAYEQYF.

J is TRBJ2-7 and V is TRBV2, with TRBD2 matching over 7 bases. V shed 5 bases, J shed 3 bases, and the junction held 10 bases outside the gene matches. CDR3 size: 15 residues. CDR1 is SNHLY and CDR2 is FYNNEI in the germline V gene. This chain's CDR3 is CASSKLGGGFYEQYF. In nucleotides, the CDR3 is TGTGCCAGCAGTAAATTGGGGGGGGGATTCTACGAGCAGTACTTC.

The rearrangement links TRBV3-1 to TRBJ1-1, with 7 bases lining up with TRBD1. The CDR3 is made up of 11 amino acids. The germline CDR1 and CDR2 sequences are LGHDT and YNNKEL (reference sequence). V lost 4 bases, J lost 7 bases, and 0 bases stayed unmatched. The DNA of the CDR3 is TGTGCCAGCAGCCGGGACAGTGAAGCTTTCTTT. Its protein is CASSRDSEAFF.

The chain employs TRBV19 and TRBJ2-1; 12 bases are a match to TRBD2. CDR1 is LNHDA, CDR2 SQIVND, per germline (reference sequence). V trimming: 2 bases; J trimming: 4 bases; junction bases outside the gene matches: 3. The CDR3 extends over 16 amino acids. The CDR3 bases are TGTGCCAGTAGTATAACTAGCGGGGGGCAATACAATGAGCAGTTCTTC. Translated, it gives CASSITSGGQYNEQFF.

This clonotype was seen a few times. This sequence joins TRBV7-9 and TRBJ1-2; 12 positions agree with TRBD1. The germline gives CDR1 SEHNR, CDR2 FQNEAQ (reference sequence). This CDR3 is 14 amino acids long. J was trimmed by 5 bases and V by 5 bases; bases with no gene match: 3. The CDR3 protein is CASSTGQGAYGYTF. CDR3 sequence (DNA): TGTGCCAGCAGCACGGGACAGGGGGCGTATGGCTACACCTTC.

This chain connects TRBV7-2 to TRBJ1-2, with a tentative D call TRBD1 (5 bases). Trimming cost V 1 base and J 4 bases, with 13 bases left between them. The CDR3 loop spans 15 amino acids. Germline values: CDR1 SGHTA, CDR2 FQGNSA. The CDR3: CASSLGGQKPYGYTF. The DNA of the CDR3 is TGTGCCAGCAGCTTAGGGGGCCAGAAACCCTATGGCTACACCTTC.

This chain connects TRBV27 to TRBJ2-7; maybe TRBD1 (6 bases). The CDR3 contains 15 residues. Germline CDR1 reads MNHEY; CDR2 reads SMNVEV (reference sequence). Between the trimmed V and J ends, which lost 6 bases and 0 bases, there was a span of 15 bases. This chain's CDR3 is CASRPGHTFSYEQYF. The CDR3, as DNA: TGTGCCAGCAGACCGGGACATACATTCTCCTACGAGCAGTACTTC.

V is TRBV20-1 and J is TRBJ2-7; 10 bases map to TRBD2. V lost 0 bases and J lost 7; bases outside the gene matches: 6. The CDR3 is made up of 14 amino acids. Germline V gene sequence: CDR1 DFQATT, CDR2 SNEGSKA (reference sequence). The CDR3 spells CSARELAGFWEQYF. In DNA, the CDR3 is TGCAGTGCTAGAGAACTAGCGGGATTTTGGGAGCAGTACTTC.

This clonotype appeared a few times. For the CDR3, the DNA is TGTGCCAGCAGCCACCGTGATGGCGGGAGCTCCTACGAGCAGTACTTC. Amino acid sequence: CASSHRDGGSSYEQYF. The chain couples TRBV7-2 to TRBJ2-7, with 7 bases that match TRBD2. CDR1 and CDR2 from the germline V gene are SGHTA and FQGNSA. The CDR3 is made up of 16 amino acids. Trimming at V came to 5 bases and at J to 0 bases, leaving 10 bases not matched to a gene.

This clonotype was counted many times. This chain uses TRBV29-1 with TRBJ2-5; D ambiguous. CDR3 length equals 12 residues. CDR1 is SQVTM, CDR2 ANQGSEA, per germline. Trimming cost V 4 bases and J 0 bases, with 6 bases left between them. CDR3 sequence: CSVAQYQETQYF. CDR3 nucleotides: TGCAGCGTTGCTCAGTACCAAGAGACCCAGTACTTC.

The chain joins TRBV20-1 to TRBJ2-3; D is possibly TRBD2 (5 bases). V lost 5 bases to trimming and J lost 1 base, with 7 bases between them. Per germline, CDR1 DFQATT and CDR2 SNEGSKA (reference sequence). The CDR3 covers 12 residues. The CDR3, as DNA: TGCAGTGCTGGAGCGGGCACAGATACGCAGTATTTT. This translates into CSAGAGTDTQYF.

This clonotype was found a few times. The gene calls are TRBV7-3 and TRBJ2-5; D perhaps matches TRBD2 (5 bases). Germline V gene sequence: CDR1 SGHTA, CDR2 FQGTGA. The CDR3 totals 13 residues. V gave up 10 bases and J gave up 5 bases, with 17 bases separating them. The CDR3 DNA follows: TGTGCCACTGGGGTAGAGGGCGGGGAGACCCAGTACTTC. This sequence encodes CATGVEGGETQYF.

This clonotype came up a few times. This sequence joins TRBV6-2 or TRBV6-3 and TRBJ2-5; D is perhaps TRBD2 (6 bases). V was clipped by 6 bases and J by 5 bases, with 25 bases between them. CDR1 is MNHEY, CDR2 SVGEGT, per germline. CDR3 length: 17 amino acids. As DNA, the CDR3 is TGTGCCAGCAGAAACCCGGGACTCTGGACGGCGGGGGAGACCCAGTACTTC. It specifies CASRNPGLWTAGETQYF.

The rearrangement joins TRBV7-9 to TRBJ2-5, with D uncertain. The V end lost 9 bases, the J end lost 4 bases, and 9 bases lay between the germline ends. CDR3 length: 11 residues. Per germline, CDR1 SEHNR and CDR2 FQNEAQ (reference sequence). CDR3 residues: CARESAETQYF. The CDR3 DNA sequence: TGTGCCAGGGAGTCTGCAGAGACCCAGTACTTC.

This clonotype was seen ten or more times. This chain links TRBV5-1 with TRBJ2-7; TRBD1 matches at 9 bases. V was pared by 4 bases and J by 0 bases, with 2 bases of the junction left unmatched. Germline CDR1 SGHRS, CDR2 YFSETQ. This CDR3 has 14 residues. CDR3 sequence: CASSEQGASYEQYF. CDR3 DNA sequence: TGCGCCAGCAGCGAACAGGGGGCCTCCTACGAGCAGTACTTC.

On this clonotype: A much larger clone differs by one base, so this may be a read error. V is TRBV29-1 and J is TRBJ2-3; D ambiguous. Germline lookup yields CDR1 SQVTM and CDR2 ANQGSEA. The CDR3 has 12 residues. Trimming removed 2 bases at V and 2 bases at J, with 5 bases between. CDR3 sequence (DNA): TGCAGCGTTGAATCGTTCACAGATACGCAGTATTTT. The encoded protein is CSVESFTDTQYF.

This chain links TRBV28 with TRBJ2-4; perhaps TRBD2 as D (6 bases). The J call may be faulty, since TRBJ2-5 better matches the DNA end. The germline V gene has CDR1 MDHEN and CDR2 SYDVKM. The CDR3 sequence is 14 residues long. This chain's CDR3 is CASSYRREWETQYF. CDR3 nucleotide sequence: TGTGCCAGCTCATACAGGAGGGAGTGGGAGACCCAGTACTTC.